This T cell receptor beta chain emerged from a study of breast tumors, draining lymph nodes, adjacent tissues. Regarding the study as a whole: Tumor and nontumor repertoires were significantly more similar in luminal-like than in basal-like breast cancer. Data only fit, rather than demonstrated, lymph node origin of most tumor T cells. Tumors had less TCR diversity than lymph nodes, more than nontumor tissue.

Samples came from axillary lymph nodes draining the breast cancer. This CDR3 is 11 amino acids long. V was clipped by 2 bases and J by 10 bases, with 9 bases between them. Germline values: CDR1 SGHDT, CDR2 YYEEEE. Each CDR3 protein gets one entry after TCRdb re-called the multiplex PCR reads with MiXCR. The repertoire includes over 200,000 distinct CDR3 sequences, 32% of them detected once, and 1.2% to 1.5% sits in the top ten. Details on this clonotype: Its antigen remains unidentified.

This TCR came from a female donor with breast cancer. Some clones in this sample may be carry-over from other donors' samples. The chain couples TRBV5-6 to TRBJ1-1, with D perhaps matching TRBD1 (6 bases). Sequencing was performed on axillary lymph node tissue. The CDR3 loop reads CASSLRGIAFF. DNA of the CDR3: TGTGCCAGCAGCTTAAGGGGGATAGCTTTCTTT. The full variable domain, completed using reference TRBV5-6 and TRBJ1-1, is DAGVTQSPTHLIKTRGQQVTLRCSPKSGHDTVSWYQQALGQGPQFIFQYYEEEERQRGNFPDRFSGHQFPNYSSELNVNALLLGDSALYLCASSLRGIAFFGQGTRLTVV.